A selection of T cell receptor beta chains follows, all from one sample in a study of regulatory T cells in long-lasting Graves disease. TCRdb itself ran the multiplex PCR reads through MiXCR, one entry per CDR3 protein. The sample contains about 660,000 distinct CDR3 sequences, 25% to 35% of which appear only once. Material: peripheral blood mononuclear cells (PBMCs), obtained when the disease was refractory, from a patient treated with antithyroid drugs. All receptors come from a female donor with Graves disease. CDR3s include the opening cysteine and the closing phenylalanine or tryptophan. The D gene is left open where the match is weak. Clone size is not always given. Where it is, it says once, few, many or a class for expanded clones.

TRBV11-2	TRBJ2-1	.	TRBD2	TGTGCCAGCAGCTTAGGTCTAGCGGGAGTTTATGAGCAGTTCTTC	CASSLGLAGVYEQFF
TRBV28	TRBJ1-6	few	TRBD1	TGTGCCAGCAGTTTACCCGGACAGGGGGCCTATAATTCACCCCTCCACTTT	CASSLPGQGAYNSPLHF
TRBV6-1	TRBJ2-7	many	.	TGTGCCAGCAGTGAAACAGGGTACGACGGTGAGCAGTACTTC	CASSETGYDGEQYF
TRBV18	TRBJ1-6	.	.	TGTGCCAGCTCAGGACGGGTTACGGATTCACCCCTCCACTTT	CASSGRVTDSPLHF
TRBV6-1	TRBJ1-6	many	.	TGTGCCAGCAGTGAAGTCCAGGGCTTCTCCTATAATTCACCCCTCCACTTT	CASSEVQGFSYNSPLHF
TRBV14	TRBJ1-1	.	TRBD1	TGTGCCAGCAGCCGCGGAGGGGGACAGACATCAGCTTTCTTT	CASSRGGGQTSAFF
TRBV10-3	TRBJ2-1	.	.	TGTGCCATCAGTGAGTCGAAAGGAATAGCGGACAATGAGCAGTTCTTC	CAISESKGIADNEQFF
TRBV6-1	TRBJ2-7	few	TRBD1	TGTGCCAGCAGAACCTCGACAGGGGGCATCGACGAGCAGTACTTC	CASRTSTGGIDEQYF
TRBV10-3	TRBJ2-5	.	TRBD2	TGTGCCATCAGTGACAGCGGGGGGGGGGGAGAGACCCAGTACTTC	CAISDSGGGGETQYF
TRBV14	TRBJ1-2	few	.	TGTGCCAGCAGCCAAGCTCACGGAGCTAACTATGGCTACACCTTC	CASSQAHGANYGYTF
TRBV27	TRBJ1-2	few	.	TGTGCCAGCCGCCACACAGGGAACTATGGCTACACCTTC	CASRHTGNYGYTF
TRBV11-1	TRBJ2-5	.	.	TGTGCCAGCAGCTTGAGGGGCCAAGGAGAGACCCAGTACTTC	CASSLRGQGETQYF
TRBV19	TRBJ1-1	.	.	TGTGCCAGTAGTCCAAGCCAGGGAGGGGATGAAGCTTTCTTT	CASSPSQGGDEAFF
TRBV30	TRBJ1-2	.	.	TGTGCCTGGGACCGGGACAACTATGGCTACACCTTC	CAWDRDNYGYTF
TRBV30	TRBJ2-5	many	.	TGTGCCTGGAGTGTAAGGTCAGGGGGGAGGGAGACCCAGTACTTC	CAWSVRSGGRETQYF
TRBV6-1	TRBJ2-7	.	TRBD2	TGTGCCAGCAGCTACGGACTAGCGGGAGGAGGCTCCTACGAGCAGTACTTC	CASSYGLAGGGSYEQYF
TRBV2	TRBJ1-1	few	.	TGTGCCAGCAGCCCAATAGGGGTGAACACTGAAGCTTTCTTT	CASSPIGVNTEAFF
TRBV6-1	TRBJ1-2	.	TRBD1	TGTGCCAGCAGTCAAGCTGCCGGGACAGGGTTTTCCTATGGCTACACCTTC	CASSQAAGTGFSYGYTF
TRBV29-1	TRBJ1-2	.	.	TGCAGCGTTGAAGAACAGGGAACGGGCTACACCTTC	CSVEEQGTGYTF
TRBV12-3/TRBV12-4	TRBJ2-2	.	.	TGTGCCAGCAGTTTGGGGCAATCCGGAAAGCTGTTTTTT	CASSLGQSGKLFF
TRBV6-2/TRBV6-3	TRBJ1-6	.	TRBD1	TGTGCCAGCAGTTCTTTATTATCGGGACAGGGATCCTCACCCCTCCACTTT	CASSSLLSGQGSSPLHF
TRBV30	TRBJ1-1	.	.	TGTGCCTGGAGTGATCCTGGACTAACTGAAGCTTTCTTT	CAWSDPGLTEAFF
TRBV6-6	TRBJ2-7	few	.	TGTGCCAGCAGTTACTCGTACCGGACTATGAGCTCCTACGAGCAGTACTTC	CASSYSYRTMSSYEQYF
TRBV30	TRBJ1-2	many	.	TGTGCCTGGAGTGTACGGACAGACTATGGCTACACCTTC	CAWSVRTDYGYTF
TRBV28	TRBJ1-1	many	TRBD1	TGTGCCAGCAGTTGGACAGGGGAAGCTTTCTTT	CASSWTGEAFF
TRBV5-6	TRBJ1-3	once	.	TGTGCCAGCAGCAGTCCCGGGACTCGGGACACCATATATTTT	CASSSPGTRDTIYF
TRBV7-9	TRBJ2-5	few	TRBD2	TGTGCCAGCAGCTTAGTTTCTGGAGGACTAGCGGGAAGGGAGACCCAGTACTTC	CASSLVSGGLAGRETQYF
TRBV2	TRBJ2-1	.	.	TGTGCCAGCAGTGTAGCGTTTTGGGATGAGCAGTTCTTC	CASSVAFWDEQFF
TRBV10-3	TRBJ2-2	.	TRBD2	TGTGCCATCAGTGAGCAGGCGGGAGACACCGGGGAGCTGTTTTTT	CAISEQAGDTGELFF
TRBV9	TRBJ2-2	few	TRBD1	TGTGCCAGCAGCGGCAGAGGAGGGACAGGGAATCCCGGGGAGCTGTTTTTT	CASSGRGGTGNPGELFF
TRBV6-2/TRBV6-3	TRBJ2-6	.	.	TGTGCCAGCAGTCGGAGGGGCTGGGGTGTCTCTGGGGCCAACGTCCTGACTTTC	CASSRRGWGVSGANVLTF
TRBV28	TRBJ2-7	.	.	TGTGCCAGCAAGTACCCAGGCATAACCTACGAGCAGTACTTC	CASKYPGITYEQYF